The 13 T cell receptor beta chains presented below share a single source sample, sequenced in a study of shared T cell receptors in the human thymus. TCRdb's table, derived via immunoSEQ multiplex PCR, lists solely in-frame clones and lacks some. Counted here are about 660,000 clones, 70% to 90% occurring once; the ten biggest clones make up around 0.0099%. These data also featured in a second study, about human thymus T cells.

Sequenced: thymocytes. The receptors were gathered from a boy less than two years old with a congenital heart defect.

The chain employs TRBV4-2 and TRBJ2-2; TRBD2 matches at 9 bases. With 1 base clipped from V and 0 bases from J, the junction kept 3 bases outside the gene matches. Germline CDR1 and CDR2: LGHNA and YNFKEQ. The CDR3 loop spans 17 amino acids. DNA for the CDR3: TGTGCCAGCAGCCAAGGAGTAGCGGGGGCGAACACCGGGGAGCTGTTTTTT. It yields the protein CASSQGVAGANTGELFF.

The chain is built from TRBV30 and TRBJ2-3; TRBD2 aligns across 10 bases. The CDR3 consists of 15 residues. V was clipped by 3 bases and J by 1 base; unmatched bases: 4. Germline V gene sequence: CDR1 GTSNPN, CDR2 SVGIG (reference sequence). The CDR3: CAWRRTSGRTDTQYF. In DNA, the CDR3 is TGTGCCTGGAGGCGGACTAGCGGACGCACAGATACGCAGTATTTT.

This chain connects TRBV5-1 to TRBJ2-1; D not resolved. The CDR3 loop spans 15 amino acids. Germline CDR1 and CDR2: SGHRS and YFSETQ. The V and J ends lost 1 base and 2 bases respectively, with 10 bases between them. DNA for the CDR3: TGCGCCAGCAGCTTGTACCGAACTACCTACAATGAGCAGTTCTTC. Translated, it gives CASSLYRTTYNEQFF.

The rearrangement uses TRBV6-1 and TRBJ1-4, with D perhaps matching TRBD1 (5 bases). CDR1 is MNHNS, CDR2 SASEGT, per germline. V shed 5 bases and J shed 8 bases, with 18 bases lying between them. There are 15 residues in the CDR3. The CDR3 region has the DNA TGTGCCAGCAGTCCGCAGGGAAACCAACGGGAAAAACTGTTTTTT. This translates into CASSPQGNQREKLFF.

The gene calls are TRBV7-9 and TRBJ2-1; 9 positions match TRBD1. The CDR3 runs to 15 residues. Germline trimming cut 6 bases from V and 5 bases from J; bases unmatched to any gene: 8. Per the germline V gene, CDR1 is SEHNR and CDR2 is FQNEAQ (reference sequence). As DNA, the CDR3 is TGTGCCAGCAGACAGACGGGACAGGGTAACAATGAGCAGTTCTTC. This codes for CASRQTGQGNNEQFF.

The CDR3 DNA reads as TGTGCCAGCAGCCGGATGAAGGGACTAGACACTGAAGCTTTCTTT. Its protein is CASSRMKGLDTEAFF. The V gene is TRBV5-4, the J gene TRBJ1-1, with a tentative D call TRBD1 (5 bases). This CDR3 is 15 amino acids long. V lost 4 bases and J lost 3, with 16 bases in between. Germline V lookup: CDR1 SGHNT, CDR2 YYREEE (reference sequence).

The rearrangement uses TRBV28 and TRBJ2-5, with TRBD2 matching 10 bases. CDR1 is MDHEN and CDR2 is SYDVKM in the germline V gene. The CDR3 totals 17 residues. Trimming cost V 6 bases and J 5 bases; bases outside gene matches: 15. The CDR3 DNA reads as TGTGCCAGCAGACCCCCCCCTAGCGGGAGTGGATTGGAGACCCAGTACTTC. Its protein product is CASRPPPSGSGLETQYF.

The chain is built from TRBV27 and TRBJ2-1, with 7 bases identical to TRBD2. The V gene's germline CDR1 is MNHEY and CDR2 SMNVEV (reference sequence). The trim removed 6 bases at V and 0 bases at J, leaving 8 bases unmatched. The CDR3 runs 16 residues. The CDR3 protein is CASRLQSGTSYNEQFF. The DNA of the CDR3 is TGTGCCAGCAGACTACAAAGCGGGACCTCCTACAATGAGCAGTTCTTC.

V usage is TRBV11-2 and J usage is TRBJ2-7, with D possibly matching TRBD2 (6 bases). The CDR3 has 16 amino acids. CDR1 and CDR2 (germline): SGHAT, FQNNGV. The V gene lost 6 bases and the J gene lost 3 bases, with 21 bases spanning the gap. The CDR3 DNA reads TGTGCCAGCAGTTTTGGGCCCCGGGAGTTGGGCTACGAGCAGTACTTC. Translated, it gives CASSFGPRELGYEQYF.

This chain links TRBV20-1 with TRBJ1-1; D may be TRBD1 (5 bases). This CDR3 is built from 11 residues. CDR1 and CDR2 from the germline V gene are DFQATT and SNEGSKA (reference sequence). Trimming shortened V by 3 bases and J by 12 bases, and 14 bases separated the two germline ends. Here the CDR3 DNA reads TGCAGTGCTAGCAGTAGGGGTAGAACTTTCTTT. The encoded protein is CSASSRGRTFF.

This chain uses TRBV19 with TRBJ1-5; D is uncertain. Looked up from germline, CDR1 is LNHDA and CDR2 is SQIVND (reference sequence). CDR3 size: 15 residues. Trimming cost V 6 bases and J 0 bases, with 12 bases left between them. CDR3 nucleotide sequence: TGTGCCAGTAGCCTTAACAGTTATAGCAATCAGCCCCAGCATTTT. Translating gives CASSLNSYSNQPQHF.

The CDR3 sequence: CASSPGREDPYEQYF. CDR3 nucleotide sequence: TGTGCCAGCAGCCCCGGCCGAGAGGATCCCTACGAGCAGTACTTC. The chain employs TRBV11-2 and TRBJ2-7, with D hard to call. The length of the CDR3 is 15 residues. Trimming took 5 bases from V and 2 from J, leaving 16 bases between them. CDR1 SGHAT and CDR2 FQNNGV come from the germline V gene.

The chain is built from TRBV30 and TRBJ2-3, with 16 bases fitting TRBD2. Germline loops: CDR1 GTSNPN, CDR2 SVGIG (reference sequence). This CDR3 comprises 20 residues. Trimming took 2 bases from V and 0 from J; bases not matched to a gene: 11. CDR3 in amino acids: CAWSIQEGLAGGGSTDTQYF. The CDR3 nucleotides are TGTGCCTGGAGTATACAGGAGGGACTAGCGGGAGGGGGGAGCACAGATACGCAGTATTTT.